This TCR beta chain was found in a study of cytomegalovirus exposure and HLA in healthy donors. On the study more broadly: Earlier findings included 117 million unique TCR beta sequences obtained from 150 million to 200 million T cells. The study's findings and limits: TCR beta chains numbering more than 150 were designated cytomegalovirus-associated. Reportedly, diagnosis of cytomegalovirus status by the classifier showed high specificity and sensitivity. Whilst most TCR sequences proved rare, a subset of public TCRs occurred across many donors.

With 4 bases removed from V and 7 bases from J, the gap between germline ends came to 13 bases. This CDR3 contains 14 residues. From germline, CDR1 is SEHNR and CDR2 FQNEAQ (reference sequence). Turning to this clone: Its target is not known.

PCR involved 60 Vbeta and 13 Jbeta primers. Sequencing used immunoSEQ multiplex PCR; TCRdb keeps in-frame clones, though not all of them. In the table there are 95,000 to 130,000 clones, over 60% of which are singletons. The genes are TRBV7-9 and TRBJ2-2; TRBD2 might be the D (5 bases). Sequencing input: PBMCs. This TCR derives from a man aged 25 to 45 in good health and CMV-seropositive. In DNA form, the CDR3 reads TGTGCCAGCAGCTGGGTCGCGGGCGACGGGGAGCTGTTTTTT. This codes for CASSWVAGDGELFF.